This T cell receptor beta chain was sequenced for a study of OX40 agonist ivuxolimab in advanced cancers. Sequencing was performed with immunoSEQ multiplex PCR; in TCRdb, only in-frame clones are kept and a portion is missing. The data show roughly 70,000 clones, roughly 87% seen once. CDR3 length: 11 amino acids. Looked up from germline, CDR1 is GTSNPN and CDR2 is SVGIG (reference sequence). V lost 2 bases and J 7 bases, leaving 5 bases between the germline ends. The receptor was derived from an adult with an advanced solid tumor such as melanoma, head and neck, liver or kidney cancer. J is TRBJ2-2 and V is TRBV30; D is ambiguous. The material was CD4+ or CD8+ T cells sorted from blood, obtained in a trial of the OX40 agonist ivuxolimab. The chain's CDR3 is CAWSRLGELFF. The CDR3 coding sequence is TGTGCCTGGAGTAGGCTCGGGGAGCTGTTTTTT.